A single sample gave rise to the 15 T cell receptor beta chains below, sequenced in a study of cytomegalovirus exposure and HLA in healthy donors. Primers included in the PCR were 60 Vbeta and 13 Jbeta primers. The table came from immunoSEQ multiplex PCR; TCRdb's copy has only in-frame clones and leaves some out. The sample includes about 65,000 clones, around 73% of them seen just once. What was sequenced was PBMCs. These receptors came from a girl between 10 and 17 years old in good health and CMV-seropositive.

The rearrangement joins TRBV6-4 to TRBJ2-2; 11 bases align to TRBD2. CDR3 length: 15 amino acids. V lost 6 bases, J lost 5 bases, and 5 bases stayed unmatched. Per the germline V gene, CDR1 is MRHNA and CDR2 is SNTAGT. CDR3: CASSPLAGETGELFF. The CDR3 nucleotides read TGTGCCAGCAGCCCACTAGCGGGAGAAACCGGGGAGCTGTTTTTT.

The rearrangement links TRBV2 to TRBJ1-1; weak D call: TRBD1 (5 bases). The length of the CDR3 is 14 residues. Trimming took off 8 bases at V and 0 bases at J, with 13 bases between the two ends. In germline, CDR1 is SNHLY, CDR2 FYNNEI. This chain's CDR3 is CASGTGLLNTEAFF. The CDR3 region has the DNA TGTGCCAGCGGAACGGGACTCCTGAACACTGAAGCTTTCTTT.

DNA of the CDR3: TGTGCCAGCAGCGGGACTAGCGGTCGTTACAATGAGCAGTTCTTC. Protein sequence: CASSGTSGRYNEQFF. This chain joins TRBV6-1 and TRBJ2-1; 11 positions match TRBD2. Trimming took 6 bases from V and 4 from J; bases not matched to a gene: 5. The CDR3 is 15 amino acids. Looked up from germline, CDR1 is MNHNS and CDR2 is SASEGT.

The rearrangement links TRBV5-1 to TRBJ1-1; maybe TRBD1 (5 bases). The CDR3 is made up of 13 amino acids. The germline V and J ends were trimmed by 2 bases and 8 bases, with 13 bases remaining between them. CDR1 and CDR2 (germline): SGHRS, YFSETQ. The CDR3 sequence: CASSFGDLGEAFF. The CDR3 region has the DNA TGCGCCAGCAGCTTTGGGGACTTGGGAGAAGCTTTCTTT. Full variable domain (missing parts from reference TRBV5-1 and TRBJ1-1): KAGVTQTPRYLIKTRGQQVTLSCSPISGHRSVSWYQQTPGQGLQFLFEYFSETQRNKGNFPGRFSGRQFSNSRSEMNVSTLELGDSALYLCASSFGDLGEAFFGQGTRLTVV.

This clone was picked up a small number of times. The chain carries TRBV6-1 and TRBJ2-2; 11 bases match TRBD2. Germline loops: CDR1 MNHNS, CDR2 SASEGT. CDR3 length: 17 residues. The junction had 4 bases not matched to a gene; V was cut back by 3 bases and J by 1 base. CDR3 loop: CASSETSGMENTGELFF. As DNA, the CDR3 is TGTGCCAGCAGTGAGACTAGCGGGATGGAGAACACCGGGGAGCTGTTTTTT.

This sequence joins TRBV6-6 and TRBJ2-1; TRBD1 is a possible D gene (5 bases). CDR1 MNHNY and CDR2 SVGAGI come from the germline V gene (reference sequence). The CDR3 totals 16 residues. Trimming pared 5 bases from V and 3 bases from J, leaving 17 bases between. CDR3 sequence reads: CASSQLSRAHYNEQFF. In DNA, the CDR3 is TGTGCCAGCAGTCAACTATCCAGGGCTCACTACAATGAGCAGTTCTTC.

The gene calls are TRBV27 and TRBJ2-7, with D perhaps matching TRBD2 (5 bases). This CDR3 has 14 residues. CDR1 is MNHEY and CDR2 is SMNVEV in the germline V gene (reference sequence). V gave up 5 bases and J gave up 3 bases, with 14 bases separating them. CDR3 DNA sequence: TGTGCCAGCAGTCCAACGCCCCGGGGCTACGAGCAGTACTTC. This codes for CASSPTPRGYEQYF.

The chain carries TRBV6-1 and TRBJ1-1; 9 nucleotides align to TRBD1. This CDR3 comprises 16 residues. V lost 4 bases and J lost 5; bases outside the gene matches: 11. CDR1 is MNHNS and CDR2 is SASEGT in the germline V gene. The CDR3 here is CASSALGQGRETEAFF. The CDR3 DNA sequence: TGTGCCAGCAGTGCCCTGGGACAGGGTCGGGAGACTGAAGCTTTCTTT.

This chain connects TRBV28 to TRBJ1-2; D is unclear. The germline V and J ends were trimmed by 4 bases and 0 bases, with 3 bases remaining between them. The V gene's germline CDR1 is MDHEN and CDR2 SYDVKM. This CDR3 is 12 amino acids long. CDR3 nucleotide sequence: TGTGCCAGCAGTTCAACTAACTATGGCTACACCTTC. Translation: CASSSTNYGYTF.

This clone was found a few times. The chain has TRBV6-6 and TRBJ1-1; maybe TRBD1 (5 bases). The V gene lost 6 bases and the J gene lost 2 bases, with 13 bases spanning the gap. Germline V gives CDR1 MNHNY, CDR2 SVGAGI (reference sequence). The CDR3 has 14 residues. CDR3 amino acids: CASSFTGVNTEAFF. DNA for the CDR3: TGTGCCAGCAGCTTCACGGGGGTTAACACTGAAGCTTTCTTT.

V is TRBV30 and J is TRBJ2-7; 8 bases are shared with TRBD2. J gave up 2 bases and V 6 bases, and 3 bases lay outside the gene matches. This CDR3 contains 12 residues. Per the germline V gene, CDR1 is GTSNPN and CDR2 is SVGIG (reference sequence). The CDR3 protein is CACFGGAYEQYF. The CDR3 DNA sequence: TGTGCCTGTTTCGGGGGGGCCTACGAGCAGTACTTC.

This clone showed up just a few times. The chain links TRBV6-5 to TRBJ2-3; D might be TRBD2 (6 bases). V was pared by 4 bases and J by 0 bases, with 11 bases between. The V gene's germline CDR1 is MNHEY and CDR2 SVGAGI. The CDR3 length is 15 residues. The CDR3 is CASSSRRGSTDTQYF. The CDR3, as DNA: TGTGCCAGCAGTTCAAGACGGGGGAGCACAGATACGCAGTATTTT.

The J gene is TRBJ1-6, the V gene TRBV5-6, with a possible D match to TRBD1 (5 bases). This CDR3 spans 14 amino acids. Germline CDR1 is SGHDT and CDR2 is YYEEEE. V lost 3 bases, J lost 10 bases, and 14 bases lay in between. The CDR3 bases are TGTGCCAGCAGCTCCGGGACTCGTGGGTCACCCCTCCACTTT. Protein: CASSSGTRGSPLHF.

In its sample, this clone was seen a few times. The rearrangement uses TRBV5-6 and TRBJ1-5; D is ambiguous. CDR1 SGHDT and CDR2 YYEEEE come from the germline V gene. The CDR3 contains 12 residues. The V and J ends lost 0 bases and 5 bases respectively, with 3 bases between them. DNA for the CDR3: TGTGCCAGCAGCTTGGCGGATCAGCCCCAGCATTTT. Protein product: CASSLADQPQHF.

V usage is TRBV5-1 and J usage is TRBJ1-1; unclear D gene. Trimming removed 4 bases from V and 2 bases from J, with 3 bases in between. Germline V lookup: CDR1 SGHRS, CDR2 YFSETQ. The CDR3 is 11 residues long. In DNA form, the CDR3 reads TGCGCCAGCAGCCAAAACACTGAAGCTTTCTTT. It codes for CASSQNTEAFF.